Following are 9 T cell receptor beta chains from one sample sequenced in a study of post-analysis software for immune sequencing data. Study results and caveats: TRBV5-6, TRBV5-1 and TRBV20-1 were among four or five TRBV segments more frequent in patients than controls.

Which antigens these TCRs recognize remains unknown. Built from TCR beta cDNA, the libraries had unique molecular identifiers in them. TCRdb called the PCR reads again in MiXCR, with one record for every CDR3 protein. The sample contains over 700,000 distinct CDR3 sequences, less than 35% of which appear only once. The sample comprised blood. The receptors were sampled from a girl aged 10-17 years with multiple sclerosis.

This clonotype turned up a few times. Written as DNA, the CDR3 is TGTGCCAGCAGCAGGGCGACTGGCTATTCTTTAAGCACAGATACGCAGTATTTT. Its protein product is CASSRATGYSLSTDTQYF. The chain employs TRBV7-8 and TRBJ2-3; no reliable D call. CDR3 size: 18 residues. V lost 5 bases, J lost 0 bases, and 21 bases lay in between. Germline CDR1 is SGHVS and CDR2 is FQNEAQ.

V usage is TRBV4-3 and J usage is TRBJ2-7; TRBD2 agrees at 8 bases. V shed 0 bases and J 0 bases; nucleotides not matched to a gene: 4. This CDR3 region has 16 residues. The germline CDR1 and CDR2 sequences are LGHNA and YSLEER. This chain's CDR3 is CASSQDGSGSSYEQYF. CDR3 sequence (DNA): TGCGCCAGCAGCCAAGATGGAAGCGGGAGCTCCTACGAGCAGTACTTC.

V gene TRBV29-1 combines with J gene TRBJ1-2, with 10 positions matching TRBD1. The CDR3 is 13 residues long. V shed 2 bases, J shed 8 bases, and the junction held 5 bases outside the gene matches. Germline CDR1 SQVTM, CDR2 ANQGSEA. CDR3 DNA: TGCAGCGTTGAACCGACAGGGGGCGCAGGCTACACCTTC. It encodes CSVEPTGGAGYTF. Complete variable domain (other parts from reference TRBV29-1 and TRBJ1-2): SAVISQKPSRDICQRGTSLTIQCQVDSQVTMMFWYRQQPGQSLTLIATANQGSEATYESGFVIDKFPISRPNLTFSTLTVSNMSPEDSSIYLCSVEPTGGAGYTFGSGTRLTVV.

This sequence joins TRBV7-2 and TRBJ2-1; D is unclear. Trimming stripped 2 bases from V and 5 bases from J, with 13 bases between. Looked up from germline, CDR1 is SGHTA and CDR2 is FQGNSA. This CDR3 region has 15 residues. CDR3 coding DNA: TGTGCCAGCAGCTTATCCTTGCGGATGAACAATGAGCAGTTCTTC. Protein sequence: CASSLSLRMNNEQFF.

This clonotype appeared once. V is TRBV20-1 and J is TRBJ2-1, with D possibly matching TRBD1 (5 bases). This CDR3 contains 15 residues. CDR1 and CDR2 from the germline V gene are DFQATT and SNEGSKA (reference sequence). The V end lost 4 bases, the J end lost 0 bases, and 13 bases lay between the germline ends. The CDR3 loop is CSATRQPRSYNEQFF. Here the CDR3 DNA reads TGCAGTGCTACCAGACAGCCCCGCTCCTACAATGAGCAGTTCTTC.

The chain couples TRBV9 to TRBJ2-5; 7 bases are a match to TRBD2. The closer fit of TRBJ2-7 to the DNA end suggests the J call may be wrong. Germline assignment: CDR1 SGDLS and CDR2 YYNGEE. CDR3 size: 13 residues. In nucleotides, the CDR3 is TGTGCCAGCAGCGTAGAAGGGAGGGACGAGCAGTACTTC. Residues: CASSVEGRDEQYF.

The chain employs TRBV9 and TRBJ1-2; TRBD1 is a possible D gene (5 bases). Germline V gene sequence: CDR1 SGDLS, CDR2 YYNGEE. Trimming took off 3 bases at V and 3 bases at J, with 12 bases between the two ends. There are 14 residues in the CDR3. This chain's CDR3 is CASSASGGDYGYTF. The CDR3 bases are TGTGCCAGCAGCGCATCTGGGGGAGACTATGGCTACACCTTC.

This chain uses TRBV29-1 with TRBJ2-7; 9 bases agree with TRBD1. This CDR3 has 13 residues. Germline loops: CDR1 SQVTM, CDR2 ANQGSEA. Trimming removed 7 bases from V and 4 bases from J; junction bases left unmatched: 8. CDR3 nucleotides: TGCAGCGCCACAGGGGGCACTACTTACGAGCAGTACTTC. It encodes CSATGGTTYEQYF.

For this clonotype: A junction end diverges from the germline sequence, so it may reflect a read error. The chain couples TRBV29-1 to TRBJ2-7; 8 bases agree with TRBD2. Germline V gene data show CDR1 as SQVTM and CDR2 as ANQGSEA. The CDR3 contains 15 residues. The DNA for the CDR3 is TGCAGCGCAGCCAGCGGGAGACGAAACTCCGACGAGCAGTACTTC. Translated: CSAASGRRNSDEQYF.